The next 25 T cell receptor beta chains were all read from a single sample in a study of siplizumab effects on memory and regulatory T cells. This table comes from immunoSEQ multiplex PCR, and its TCRdb copy is limited to in-frame clones, with some not included. The sample contains around 100,000 clones, approximately 92% of which appear only once. Sequencing input: CD4+ T cells sorted from blood. The receptors derive from a human donor in good health.

Here the CDR3 reads CASTFTGSRGYTF. DNA of the CDR3: TGTGCCAGCACGTTTACGGGGTCGCGAGGCTACACCTTC. The genes are TRBV11-2 and TRBJ1-2; no definite D call. V lost 7 bases and J 8 bases, leaving 17 bases between the germline ends. The length of the CDR3 is 13 residues. CDR1 SGHAT and CDR2 FQNNGV come from the germline V gene.

The V call is TRBV19, the J call TRBJ1-1; maybe TRBD1 (5 bases). Trimming took 6 bases from V and 4 from J, leaving 18 bases between them. Germline V gene lookup returns CDR1 LNHDA and CDR2 SQIVND (reference sequence). The CDR3 spans 15 residues. The CDR3 DNA follows: TGTGCCAGTAGGGCCGGTCTGGGACGCCTCACTGAAGCTTTCTTT. Amino acids: CASRAGLGRLTEAFF.

CDR3: CSVTYLAPSHYEQYF. The CDR3, as DNA: TGCAGCGTGACATATCTGGCCCCGTCCCACTACGAGCAGTACTTC. The rearrangement uses TRBV29-1 and TRBJ2-7; D gene ambiguous. Germline V gene data show CDR1 as SQVTM and CDR2 as ANQGSEA. The length of the CDR3 is 15 residues. V was trimmed by 6 bases and J by 3 bases, leaving 21 bases between them.

The CDR3 bases are TGTGCCAGCAGTCCAAGACAGGGGGCTCATTCACCCCTCCACTTT. Its translation: CASSPRQGAHSPLHF. V gene TRBV7-9 combines with J gene TRBJ1-6, with 10 bases aligning to TRBD1. This CDR3 is built from 15 residues. V shed 6 bases, J shed 8 bases, and the junction held 7 bases outside the gene matches. From germline, CDR1 is SEHNR and CDR2 FQNEAQ (reference sequence).

Of note for this clone: An end of the junction differs from the germline gene, which may be a read error. V is TRBV5-1 and J is TRBJ2-7, with TRBD2 matching over 11 bases. The CDR3 length is 12 residues. Germline V gene sequence: CDR1 SGHRS, CDR2 YFSETQ. The CDR3 spells CASSPGTSGETF. Here the CDR3 DNA reads TGCGCCAGCAGCCCGGGGACTAGCGGAGAGACCTTC.

This chain uses TRBV28 with TRBJ2-7, with D unresolved. Trimming left V 5 bases short and J 3 bases short, with 5 bases between. This CDR3 is 11 amino acids long. The germline V gene has CDR1 MDHEN and CDR2 SYDVKM. The DNA of the CDR3 is TGTGCCAGCAGTCCGGGCTACGAGCAGTACTTC. As protein: CASSPGYEQYF.

V is TRBV7-9 and J is TRBJ1-5; D is ambiguous. Trimming removed 4 bases at V and 3 bases at J, with 13 bases between. CDR3 length: 15 residues. The germline V gene encodes CDR1 SEHNR and CDR2 FQNEAQ (reference sequence). The DNA of the CDR3 is TGTGCCAGCAGCTCCTTAGGGATAACCAATCAGCCCCAGCATTTT. It encodes CASSSLGITNQPQHF.

The gene calls are TRBV6-5 and TRBJ1-1; D remains ambiguous. V dropped 5 bases and J dropped 7 bases, with 5 bases sitting between them. The germline gives CDR1 MNHEY, CDR2 SVGAGI. The CDR3 is 10 residues long. CDR3 in DNA: TGTGCCAGCAGTGCCTTTGAAGCTTTCTTT. As protein: CASSAFEAFF.

This clone appeared a single time. The CDR3 DNA reads as TGTGCCAGTTGTAGGGACAGCTCCATAGGTCGGGCAGATACGCAGTATTTT. This encodes CASCRDSSIGRADTQYF. The J gene is TRBJ2-3, the V gene TRBV19; TRBD1 agrees at 7 bases. The CDR3 runs 17 residues. V lost 8 bases to trimming and J lost 4 bases; unmatched junction nucleotides: 18. Germline V gene sequence: CDR1 LNHDA, CDR2 SQIVND (reference sequence).

About this clone: Other DNA sequences in this sample translate to the same CDR3. The rearrangement joins TRBV30 to TRBJ1-1, with 7 positions matching TRBD1. Germline trimming cut 5 bases from V and 2 bases from J; bases unmatched to any gene: 2. Germline CDR1 reads GTSNPN; CDR2 reads SVGIG (reference sequence). The CDR3 totals 12 residues. CDR3 region: CAWGDRNTEAFF. The CDR3 nucleotides read TGTGCCTGGGGGGACAGAAACACTGAAGCTTTCTTT.

This rearrangement joins TRBV2 to TRBJ2-5; D unclear. CDR3 length: 13 amino acids. Trimming pared 4 bases from V and 4 bases from J, leaving 10 bases between. Germline CDR1 SNHLY, CDR2 FYNNEI. CDR3 region: CASSAGLVETQYF. CDR3 coding DNA: TGTGCCAGCAGTGCAGGATTAGTAGAGACCCAGTACTTC.

V is TRBV6-1 and J is TRBJ2-3, with 8 bases fitting TRBD2. Unmatched junction bases numbered 9, after V lost 1 base and J lost 6 bases. The CDR3 contains 16 residues. The V gene's germline CDR1 is MNHNS and CDR2 SASEGT. In DNA, the CDR3 is TGTGCCAGCAGTGAAGGTGAGCGGGGGTCCTACGATACGCAGTATTTT. Its protein is CASSEGERGSYDTQYF.

The chain employs TRBV6-5 and TRBJ1-2; 11 bases map to TRBD1. Germline V gives CDR1 MNHEY, CDR2 SVGAGI. This CDR3 comprises 14 residues. The V and J ends lost 5 bases and 7 bases, in that order; junction bases with no gene match: 6. The CDR3 DNA reads TGTGCCAGCAGTCTCCGGGACAGGGGGTTTGGCTACACCTTC. Translation: CASSLRDRGFGYTF.

V and J are TRBV7-7 and TRBJ2-2; TRBD1 aligns across 8 bases. The CDR3 spans 15 residues. Germline V lookup: CDR1 SSHAT, CDR2 FNYEAQ (reference sequence). The trim removed 2 bases at V and 6 bases at J, leaving 5 bases unmatched. The CDR3 DNA is TGTGCCAGCAGCTTATTGACAGGGGCGGCCGGGGAGCTGTTTTTT. Its protein is CASSLLTGAAGELFF.

This clone was recorded only once. The chain links TRBV5-1 to TRBJ1-2; D perhaps matches TRBD1 (5 bases). Looked up from germline, CDR1 is SGHRS and CDR2 is YFSETQ. The CDR3 has 15 amino acids. The germline V and J ends were trimmed by 4 bases and 6 bases, with 19 bases remaining between them. The CDR3 loop reads CASSMDNPSLDGYTF. The DNA of the CDR3 is TGCGCCAGCAGCATGGACAACCCGAGTTTAGATGGCTACACCTTC.

The CDR3 loop is CAISANLERGAANEQFF. In DNA, the CDR3 is TGTGCCATCAGTGCAAACCTAGAGCGGGGGGCCGCCAATGAGCAGTTCTTC. The chain recombines TRBV10-3 with TRBJ2-1, with TRBD2 identical over 9 bases. The CDR3 covers 17 residues. Germline V CDR1 and CDR2: ENHRY, SYGVKD. The V and J ends lost 4 bases and 6 bases, in that order; junction bases with no gene match: 13.

J is TRBJ1-2 and V is TRBV5-6; D is undetermined. V was shortened by 4 bases and J by 6 bases, with 7 bases between the two germline ends. CDR1 is SGHDT, CDR2 YYEEEE, per germline. CDR3 size: 11 residues. This CDR3 reads CASSPGDGYTF. The CDR3 coding sequence is TGTGCCAGCAGCCCAGGCGATGGCTACACCTTC.

The chain is built from TRBV5-1 and TRBJ2-3; 8 bases agree with TRBD1. V lost 2 bases to trimming and J lost 4 bases; unmatched junction nucleotides: 3. Germline CDR1 and CDR2: SGHRS and YFSETQ. The CDR3 runs 14 residues. CDR3 sequence reads: CASSFGQGADTQYF. CDR3 DNA: TGCGCCAGCAGCTTCGGACAGGGTGCAGATACGCAGTATTTT.

This rearrangement joins TRBV7-3 to TRBJ2-1, with D tentatively TRBD1 (6 bases). This CDR3 region has 16 residues. Trimming shortened V by 1 base and J by 5 bases, and 15 bases separated the two germline ends. CDR1 and CDR2 from the germline V gene are SGHTA and FQGTGA. The CDR3 sequence: CASSLSRGQGDNEQFF. As DNA, the CDR3 is TGTGCCAGCAGCTTAAGCAGGGGCCAAGGGGACAATGAGCAGTTCTTC.

The chain joins TRBV28 to TRBJ2-4; tentative D call: TRBD1 (6 bases). This CDR3 comprises 13 residues. V lost 8 bases to trimming and J lost 2 bases, with 10 bases between them. The germline V gene has CDR1 MDHEN and CDR2 SYDVKM. CDR3 protein: CASAGAPKNIQYF. The DNA of the CDR3 is TGTGCCAGCGCAGGGGCCCCCAAAAACATTCAGTACTTC.

This rearrangement joins TRBV9 to TRBJ1-1; D gene ambiguous. This CDR3 region has 14 residues. From germline, CDR1 is SGDLS and CDR2 YYNGEE. The V and J ends lost 5 bases and 1 base respectively, with 12 bases between them. As DNA, the CDR3 is TGTGCCAGCAGTCTTATAGGCCAGAACACTGAAGCTTTCTTT. This sequence encodes CASSLIGQNTEAFF.

This clone was recorded only once. The chain employs TRBV2 and TRBJ2-3; 8 nucleotides align to TRBD1. The CDR3 is 15 amino acids. The J segment lost 6 bases and the V segment lost 7 bases, leaving 12 bases of the junction unmatched. The germline CDR1 and CDR2 sequences are SNHLY and FYNNEI. The CDR3 loop reads CASIPTGVGRDTQYF. The DNA of the CDR3 is TGTGCCAGCATCCCGACAGGGGTGGGACGGGATACGCAGTATTTT.

The rearrangement links TRBV10-1 to TRBJ1-1; D gene uncertain. Trimming took 10 bases from V and 2 from J, leaving 5 bases between them. Germline V gene sequence: CDR1 WNHNN, CDR2 SYGVQD (reference sequence). This CDR3 is 10 amino acids long. CDR3 loop: CANINTEAFF. Written as DNA, the CDR3 is TGCGCCAACATAAACACTGAAGCTTTCTTT.

The gene calls are TRBV7-9 and TRBJ2-4, with TRBD1 matching 9 bases. The V gene end was trimmed by 5 bases and the J gene end by 6 bases; junction bases not matched to a gene: 5. Germline V CDR1 and CDR2: SEHNR, FQNEAQ (reference sequence). CDR3 size: 14 residues. In nucleotides, the CDR3 is TGTGCCAGCAGCCCCACAGGGGGCGCAAACATTCAGTACTTC. It encodes CASSPTGGANIQYF.

The rearrangement links TRBV7-3 to TRBJ2-2; 8 positions match TRBD1. The CDR3 covers 13 residues. The V segment lost 6 bases and the J segment 4 bases; nucleotides outside the gene matches: 1. Germline-derived CDR1 and CDR2 are SGHTA and FQGTGA. The chain's CDR3 is CASSDRGTGELFF. The CDR3 nucleotides are TGTGCCAGCAGTGACAGGGGCACCGGGGAGCTGTTTTTT.